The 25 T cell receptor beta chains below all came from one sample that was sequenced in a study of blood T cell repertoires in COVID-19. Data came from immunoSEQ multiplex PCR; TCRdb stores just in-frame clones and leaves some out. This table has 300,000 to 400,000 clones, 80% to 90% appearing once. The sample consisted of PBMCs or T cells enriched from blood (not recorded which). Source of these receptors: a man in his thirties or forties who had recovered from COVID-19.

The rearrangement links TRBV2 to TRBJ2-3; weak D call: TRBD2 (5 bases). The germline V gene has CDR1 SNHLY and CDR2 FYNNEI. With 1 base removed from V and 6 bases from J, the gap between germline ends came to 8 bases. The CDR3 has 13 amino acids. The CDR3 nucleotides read TGTGCCAGCAGTGAAGGAGGGTCGGATACGCAGTATTTT. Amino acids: CASSEGGSDTQYF.

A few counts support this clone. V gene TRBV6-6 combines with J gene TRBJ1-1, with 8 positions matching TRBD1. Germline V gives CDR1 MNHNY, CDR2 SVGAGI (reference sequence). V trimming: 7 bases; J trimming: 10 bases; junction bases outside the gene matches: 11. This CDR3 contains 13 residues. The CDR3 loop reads CASNPGTGTGAFF. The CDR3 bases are TGTGCCAGCAACCCGGGGACCGGGACAGGAGCTTTCTTT.

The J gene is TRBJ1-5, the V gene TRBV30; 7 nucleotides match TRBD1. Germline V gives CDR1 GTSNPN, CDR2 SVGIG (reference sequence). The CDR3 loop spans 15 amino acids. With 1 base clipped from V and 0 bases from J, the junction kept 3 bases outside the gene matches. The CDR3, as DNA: TGTGCCTGGAGTGGGGACAGCTATAGCAATCAGCCCCAGCATTTT. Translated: CAWSGDSYSNQPQHF.

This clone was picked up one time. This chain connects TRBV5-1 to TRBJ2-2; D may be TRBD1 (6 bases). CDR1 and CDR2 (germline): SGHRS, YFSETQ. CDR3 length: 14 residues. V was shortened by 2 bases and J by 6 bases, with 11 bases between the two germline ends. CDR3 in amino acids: CASSFKQGPGELFF. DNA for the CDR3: TGCGCCAGCAGCTTCAAACAGGGCCCCGGGGAGCTGTTTTTT.

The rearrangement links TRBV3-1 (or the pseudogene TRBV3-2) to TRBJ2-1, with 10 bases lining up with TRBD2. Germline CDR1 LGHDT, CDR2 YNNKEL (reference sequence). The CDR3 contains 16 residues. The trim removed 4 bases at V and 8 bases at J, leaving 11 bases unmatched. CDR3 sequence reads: CASSPPVSGGAYEQFF. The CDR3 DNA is TGTGCCAGCAGCCCGCCCGTGAGCGGGGGGGCCTATGAGCAGTTCTTC.

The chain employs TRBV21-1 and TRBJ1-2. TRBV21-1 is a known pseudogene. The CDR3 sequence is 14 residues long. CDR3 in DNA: TGTGCCAGCAGCAAAGAACGGGATAACTATGGCTACACCTTC. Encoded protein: CASSKERDNYGYTF.

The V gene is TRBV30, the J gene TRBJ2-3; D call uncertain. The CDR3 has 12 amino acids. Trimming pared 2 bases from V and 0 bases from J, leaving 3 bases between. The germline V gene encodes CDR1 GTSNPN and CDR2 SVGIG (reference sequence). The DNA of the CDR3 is TGTGCCTGGAGTTTAAGCACAGATACGCAGTATTTT. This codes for CAWSLSTDTQYF.

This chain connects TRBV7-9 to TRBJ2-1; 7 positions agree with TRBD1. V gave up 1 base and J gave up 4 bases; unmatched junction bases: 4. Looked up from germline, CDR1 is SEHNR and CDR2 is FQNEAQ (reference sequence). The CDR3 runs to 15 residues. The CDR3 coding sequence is TGTGCCAGCAGCTTAGACAGGGGCCAATACAATGAGCAGTTCTTC. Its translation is CASSLDRGQYNEQFF.

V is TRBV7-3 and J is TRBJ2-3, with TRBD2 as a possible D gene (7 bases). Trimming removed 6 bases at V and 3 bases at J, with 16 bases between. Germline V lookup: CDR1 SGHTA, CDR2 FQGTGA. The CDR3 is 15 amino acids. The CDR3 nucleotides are TGTGCCAGCAGTCGGTACAGGGAGGGGACAGATACGCAGTATTTT. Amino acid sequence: CASSRYREGTDTQYF.

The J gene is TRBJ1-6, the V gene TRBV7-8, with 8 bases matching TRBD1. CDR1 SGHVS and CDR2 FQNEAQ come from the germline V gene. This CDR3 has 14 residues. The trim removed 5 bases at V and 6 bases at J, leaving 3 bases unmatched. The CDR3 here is CASSLQGGNSPLHF. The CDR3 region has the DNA TGTGCCAGCAGCCTACAGGGGGGTAATTCACCCCTCCACTTT.

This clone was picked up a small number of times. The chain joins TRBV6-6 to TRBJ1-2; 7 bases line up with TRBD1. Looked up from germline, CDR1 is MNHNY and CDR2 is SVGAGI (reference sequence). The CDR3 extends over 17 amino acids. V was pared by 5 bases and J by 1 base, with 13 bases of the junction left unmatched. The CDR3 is CASSPRNRDSFNYGYTF. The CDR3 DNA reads TGTGCCAGCAGTCCCCGAAACCGGGACAGCTTTAACTATGGCTACACCTTC.

This chain's CDR3 is CASSEAITGGRRTYEQYF. In nucleotides, the CDR3 is TGTGCCAGCAGTGAAGCAATAACTGGGGGCAGGAGAACCTACGAGCAGTACTTC. This chain joins TRBV6-1 and TRBJ2-7; D possibly corresponds to TRBD1 (6 bases). Between the trimmed V and J ends, which lost 0 bases and 2 bases, there was a span of 20 bases. This CDR3 spans 18 amino acids. From germline, CDR1 is MNHNS and CDR2 SASEGT.

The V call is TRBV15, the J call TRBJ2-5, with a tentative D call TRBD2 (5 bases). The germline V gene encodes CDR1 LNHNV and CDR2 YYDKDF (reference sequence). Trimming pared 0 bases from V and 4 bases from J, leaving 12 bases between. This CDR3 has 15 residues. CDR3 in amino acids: CATSRDRGFGETQYF. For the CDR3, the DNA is TGTGCCACCAGCAGAGATCGGGGTTTTGGAGAGACCCAGTACTTC.

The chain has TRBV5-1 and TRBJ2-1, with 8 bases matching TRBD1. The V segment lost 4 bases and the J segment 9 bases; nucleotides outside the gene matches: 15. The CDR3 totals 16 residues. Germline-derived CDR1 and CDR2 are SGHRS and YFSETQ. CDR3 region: CASSPPGTGEIGEQFF. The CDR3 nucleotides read TGCGCCAGCAGCCCCCCCGGGACAGGTGAGATAGGTGAGCAGTTCTTC.

The CDR3 is CASSFPSGAGANVLTF. The CDR3 DNA sequence: TGTGCCAGCAGCTTTCCCTCCGGGGCTGGGGCCAACGTCCTGACTTTC. The rearrangement uses TRBV5-5 and TRBJ2-6, with TRBD2 as a possible D gene (5 bases). CDR1 is SGHKS and CDR2 is YYEKEE in the germline V gene (reference sequence). This CDR3 contains 16 residues. V was shortened by 2 bases and J by 2 bases, with 11 bases between the two germline ends. Together with reference TRBV5-5 and TRBJ2-6, the CDR3 gives the full variable domain: DAGVTQSPTHLIKTRGQQVTLRCSPISGHKSVSWYQQVLGQGPQFIFQYYEKEERGRGNFPDRFSARQFPNYSSELNVNALLLGDSALYLCASSFPSGAGANVLTFGAGSRLTVL.

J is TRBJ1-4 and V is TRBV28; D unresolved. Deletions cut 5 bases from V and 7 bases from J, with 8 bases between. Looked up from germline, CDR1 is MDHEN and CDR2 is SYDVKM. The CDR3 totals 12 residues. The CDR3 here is CASSRTSEKLFF. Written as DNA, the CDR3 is TGTGCCAGCAGTCGAACGAGTGAAAAACTGTTTTTT. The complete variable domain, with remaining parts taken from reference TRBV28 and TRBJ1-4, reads DVKVTQSSRYLVKRTGEKVFLECVQDMDHENMFWYRQDPGLGLRLIYFSYDVKMKEKGDIPEGYSVSREKKERFSLILESASTNQTSMYLCASSRTSEKLFFGSGTQLSVL.

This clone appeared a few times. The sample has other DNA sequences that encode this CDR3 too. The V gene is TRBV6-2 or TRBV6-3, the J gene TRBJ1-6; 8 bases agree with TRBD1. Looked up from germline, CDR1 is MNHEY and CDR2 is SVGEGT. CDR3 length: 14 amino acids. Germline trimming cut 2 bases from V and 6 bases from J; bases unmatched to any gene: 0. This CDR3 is CASSYGQGNSPLHF. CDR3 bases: TGTGCCAGCAGTTACGGACAGGGTAATTCACCCCTCCACTTT.

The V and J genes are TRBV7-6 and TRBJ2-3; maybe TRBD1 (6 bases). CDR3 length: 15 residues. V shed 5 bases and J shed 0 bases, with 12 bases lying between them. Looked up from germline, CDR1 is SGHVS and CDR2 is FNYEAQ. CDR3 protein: CASSEQGSSTDTQYF. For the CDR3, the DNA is TGTGCCAGCAGCGAACAGGGCTCTAGCACAGATACGCAGTATTTT. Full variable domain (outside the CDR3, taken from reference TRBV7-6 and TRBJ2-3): GAGVSQSPRYKVTKRGQDVALRCDPISGHVSLYWYRQALGQGPEFLTYFNYEAQQDKSGLPNDRFSAERPEGSISTLTIQRTEQRDSAMYRCASSEQGSSTDTQYFGPGTRLTVL.

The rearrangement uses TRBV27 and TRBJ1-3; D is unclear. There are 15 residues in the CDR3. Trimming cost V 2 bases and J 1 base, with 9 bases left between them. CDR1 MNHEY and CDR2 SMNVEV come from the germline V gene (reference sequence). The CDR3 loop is CASSLNPRSGNTIYF. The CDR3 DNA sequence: TGTGCCAGCAGTTTAAACCCCAGATCTGGAAACACCATATATTTT.

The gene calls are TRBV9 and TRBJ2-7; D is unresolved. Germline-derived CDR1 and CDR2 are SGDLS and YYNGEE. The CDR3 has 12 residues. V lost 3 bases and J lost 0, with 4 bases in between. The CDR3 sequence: CASSGSSYEQYF. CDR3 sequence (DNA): TGTGCCAGCAGCGGTAGCTCCTACGAGCAGTACTTC.

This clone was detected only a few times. This CDR3 reads CASSLQTSAGNTIYF. DNA for the CDR3: TGCGCCAGCAGCTTGCAAACCAGCGCTGGAAACACCATATATTTT. This chain links TRBV5-1 with TRBJ1-3; D remains unclear. Trimming cost V 1 base and J 2 bases, with 10 bases left between them. Per germline, CDR1 SGHRS and CDR2 YFSETQ. CDR3 length: 15 amino acids.

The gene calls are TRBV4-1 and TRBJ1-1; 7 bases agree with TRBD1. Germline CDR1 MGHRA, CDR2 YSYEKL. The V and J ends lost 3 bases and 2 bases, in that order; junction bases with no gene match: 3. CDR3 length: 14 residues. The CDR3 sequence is CASSQTGPNTEAFF. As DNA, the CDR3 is TGCGCCAGCAGCCAGACAGGGCCTAACACTGAAGCTTTCTTT.

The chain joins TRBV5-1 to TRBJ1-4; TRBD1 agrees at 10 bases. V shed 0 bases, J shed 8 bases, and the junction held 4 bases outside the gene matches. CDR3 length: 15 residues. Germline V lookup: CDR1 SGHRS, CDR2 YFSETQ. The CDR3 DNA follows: TGCGCCAGCAGCTTGGTCGGGACAGGGGAAGAAAAACTGTTTTTT. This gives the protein CASSLVGTGEEKLFF.

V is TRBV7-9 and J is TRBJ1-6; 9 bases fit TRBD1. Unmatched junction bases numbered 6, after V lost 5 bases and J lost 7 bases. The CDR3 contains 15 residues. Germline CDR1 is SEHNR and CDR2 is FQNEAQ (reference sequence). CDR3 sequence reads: CASSVRGTGNSPLHF. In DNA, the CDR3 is TGTGCCAGCAGCGTACGAGGGACAGGGAATTCACCCCTCCACTTT.

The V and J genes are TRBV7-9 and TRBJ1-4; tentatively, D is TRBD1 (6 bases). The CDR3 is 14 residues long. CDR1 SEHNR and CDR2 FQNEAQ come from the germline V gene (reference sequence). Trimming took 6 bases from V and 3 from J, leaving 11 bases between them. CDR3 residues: CASSFGGPNEKLFF. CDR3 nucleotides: TGTGCCAGCAGTTTCGGGGGGCCTAATGAAAAACTGTTTTTT.